This TCR beta chain was found in a study of blood T cells in healthy people across ages. Overall study: About one barcoded beta molecule per two T cells was the capture yield of template switching. Whole-study findings and limits: Age advanced and TCR beta diversity per million T cells fell, roughly linearly. The CMV status of each donor remained undetermined, and this could have confounded shifts in expanded clonotypes. There was a strong correlation between TCR beta diversity and naive T cell percentage.

In the case of this clonotype: Antigen specificity is unknown. A much more abundant neighbour one base away suggests this may be a read error.

The authors ran a second PCR of roughly 6 to 11 cycles using a sample-barcoded 5' primer and a J-beta primer mix. Using its own MiXCR run on the 5' RACE reads, TCRdb lists one record per CDR3 protein. The sample consists of about 1.6 million distinct CDR3 sequences, around 35% of them appearing once. The germline CDR1 and CDR2 sequences are SGHVS and FQNEAQ. This CDR3 comprises 16 residues. V dropped 5 bases and J dropped 3 bases, with 20 bases sitting between them. V gene TRBV7-8 combines with J gene TRBJ2-7, with D possibly being TRBD2 (7 bases). The sample was blood. The receptor was isolated from a woman in her thirties in good health. The CDR3 here is CASSPTMRGGCYEQYF. CDR3 nucleotide sequence: TGTGCCAGCAGCCCCACCATGAGGGGGGGCTGCTACGAGCAGTACTTC.